The 20 T cell receptor beta chains in this list originate from one sample, sequenced in a study of T cells in Graves' hyperthyroidism and ophthalmopathy. Amplification yielded TCR beta CDR3 regions, with RNA transcripts as the source. HTBI primers were the set used in a first-round RT-PCR of the TCR CDR3. TCRdb recomputed calls from the multiplex PCR reads with MiXCR, one row per CDR3 protein. Of some 300,000 distinct CDR3 sequences detected, around a fifth appear once; the ten largest clones hold just under 40%. The material sequenced was blood. Source of these receptors: a man aged 50 to 59 with Graves' ophthalmopathy.

This clonotype was counted between two and nine times. The chain links TRBV19 to TRBJ1-1, with 9 bases fitting TRBD1. The trim removed 4 bases at V and 10 bases at J, leaving 7 bases unmatched. This CDR3 comprises 13 residues. CDR1 and CDR2 (germline): LNHDA, SQIVND (reference sequence). In DNA form, the CDR3 reads TGTGCCAGTAGTAACCCGGGACAGGGAACAGCTTTCTTT. Amino acids: CASSNPGQGTAFF.

This clonotype turned up a few times. The genes are TRBV29-1 and TRBJ1-4; D remains ambiguous. Germline V gives CDR1 SQVTM, CDR2 ANQGSEA. With 4 bases removed from V and 4 bases from J, the gap between germline ends came to 7 bases. This CDR3 spans 12 amino acids. The CDR3: CSVVGVNEKLFF. As DNA, the CDR3 is TGCAGCGTTGTAGGAGTTAATGAAAAACTGTTTTTT.

This clonotype was detected ten times or more. This rearrangement joins TRBV5-1 to TRBJ2-1, with 10 bases matching TRBD2. This CDR3 region has 15 residues. V shed 3 bases and J 4 bases; nucleotides not matched to a gene: 4. Germline CDR1 SGHRS, CDR2 YFSETQ. In nucleotides, the CDR3 is TGCGCCAGCAGCTCCCAGCGGGAGGGATACAATGAGCAGTTCTTC. Amino acids: CASSSQREGYNEQFF.

The chain couples TRBV6-2 or TRBV6-3 to TRBJ2-1; no clear D gene. The V gene lost 6 bases and the J gene lost 9 bases, with 12 bases spanning the gap. From germline, CDR1 is MNHEY and CDR2 SVGEGT. The CDR3 is 12 residues long. DNA for the CDR3: TGTGCCAGCAGAAATCCAACTGTTGAGCAGTTCTTC. Translating it yields CASRNPTVEQFF.

This clonotype has ten or more counts. The chain combines TRBV2 with TRBJ2-1, with 15 bases aligning to TRBD2. The J segment lost 1 base and the V segment lost 6 bases, leaving 1 base of the junction unmatched. The germline V gene encodes CDR1 SNHLY and CDR2 FYNNEI. This CDR3 has 16 amino acids. CDR3 region: CASSGTSGRSYNEQFF. CDR3 sequence (DNA): TGTGCCAGCAGCGGGACTAGCGGGAGGTCCTACAATGAGCAGTTCTTC.

This clonotype has at least ten counts. The chain carries TRBV7-9 and TRBJ2-1; D may be TRBD2 (6 bases). This CDR3 comprises 15 residues. Trimming shortened V by 5 bases and J by 6 bases, and 17 bases separated the two germline ends. The germline V gene has CDR1 SEHNR and CDR2 FQNEAQ (reference sequence). The CDR3 reads CASSAGTGVVNEQFF. DNA for the CDR3: TGTGCCAGCAGCGCCGGGACGGGGGTGGTCAATGAGCAGTTCTTC.

This clonotype was seen ten or more times. The chain uses TRBV30 and TRBJ2-7, with D tentatively TRBD1 (6 bases). The length of the CDR3 is 11 residues. The V end lost 3 bases, the J end lost 7 bases, and 10 bases lay between the germline ends. CDR1 is GTSNPN, CDR2 SVGIG, per germline (reference sequence). This chain's CDR3 is CAWRDSEEQYF. The CDR3 bases are TGTGCCTGGAGGGACAGTGAGGAGCAGTACTTC.

This clonotype was counted many times. The chain employs TRBV7-3 and TRBJ2-2; D remains unclear. This CDR3 spans 13 amino acids. The germline CDR1 and CDR2 sequences are SGHTA and FQGTGA. Trimming removed 6 bases from V and 3 bases from J, with 8 bases in between. The CDR3 bases are TGTGCCAGCAGTAACGGCCACACCGGGGAGCTGTTTTTT. Translation: CASSNGHTGELFF.

The chain joins TRBV30 to TRBJ2-7; a possible D gene is TRBD1 (5 bases). The V gene's germline CDR1 is GTSNPN and CDR2 SVGIG (reference sequence). Trimming removed 4 bases at V and 3 bases at J, with 13 bases between. CDR3 length equals 13 residues. Here the CDR3 DNA reads TGTGCCTGGAACCGACAGCTGGACTACGAGCAGTACTTC. Translation gives CAWNRQLDYEQYF.

This rearrangement joins TRBV12-3 or TRBV12-4 to TRBJ2-1, with TRBD2 matching over 11 bases. This CDR3 has 16 residues. The V segment lost 0 bases and the J segment 8 bases; nucleotides outside the gene matches: 6. The CDR3 DNA sequence: TGTGCCAGCAGTTTAGCTTCAAGACTAGCGGGACATGAGCAGTTCTTC. Translation: CASSLASRLAGHEQFF.

There are many counts of this clonotype. This sequence joins TRBV6-1 and TRBJ1-5, with TRBD1 matching 11 bases. J lost 5 bases, V lost 5 bases, and 5 bases had no gene match. The CDR3 loop spans 15 amino acids. Germline-derived CDR1 and CDR2 are MNHNS and SASEGT. In nucleotides, the CDR3 is TGTGCCAGCAGTTGGACAGGGGGCTTTGATCAGCCCCAGCATTTT. It yields the protein CASSWTGGFDQPQHF.

As to this clonotype: This sequence may be a read error, since a much larger clone differs from it by one base. V is TRBV3-1 and J is TRBJ2-1; D ambiguous. Germline assignment: CDR1 LGHDT and CDR2 YNNKEL (reference sequence). Trimming stripped 1 base from V and 3 bases from J, with 13 bases between. The CDR3 loop spans 16 amino acids. This CDR3 is CASSQVFPGYYNEQFF. The CDR3 nucleotides are TGTGCCAGCAGCCAAGTCTTTCCCGGTTACTACAATGAGCAGTTCTTC.

This clonotype was observed many times. The CDR3 region has the DNA TGCGCCAGCAGCTTGGCAGGGCGGAGTGAGCAGTTCTTC. It specifies CASSLAGRSEQFF. The chain combines TRBV5-1 with TRBJ2-1, with D possibly matching TRBD1 (5 bases). Germline loops: CDR1 SGHRS, CDR2 YFSETQ. Trimming cost V 0 bases and J 9 bases, with 10 bases left between them. The CDR3 runs 13 residues.

This sequence joins TRBV7-3 and TRBJ2-3; 11 bases are shared with TRBD2. This CDR3 has 18 amino acids. The V gene end was trimmed by 2 bases and the J gene end by 2 bases; junction bases not matched to a gene: 9. Germline V gene data show CDR1 as SGHTA and CDR2 as FQGTGA. The CDR3 spells CASSLSKLAGGFTDTQYF. The DNA for the CDR3 is TGTGCCAGCAGCTTATCCAAGCTAGCGGGAGGATTCACAGATACGCAGTATTTT.

The table lists this clonotype with a count of one. A clone one base away is much larger, so this may be a read error. The chain uses TRBV20-1 and TRBJ2-7; D is possibly TRBD1 or TRBD2 (7 bases each). The CDR3 length is 14 residues. The germline V and J ends were trimmed by 1 base and 3 bases, with 13 bases remaining between them. CDR1 is DFQATT and CDR2 is SNEGSKA in the germline V gene (reference sequence). CDR3 amino acids: CSARGTRGHYEQYF. Written as DNA, the CDR3 is TGCAGTGCTAGAGGGACTAGGGGGCACTACGAGCAGTACTTC.

A few counts support this clonotype. This chain uses TRBV2 with TRBJ1-2, with 8 bases fitting TRBD1. This CDR3 is 13 amino acids long. CDR1 is SNHLY and CDR2 is FYNNEI in the germline V gene. V lost 6 bases, J lost 3 bases, and 3 bases stayed unmatched. For the CDR3, the DNA is TGTGCCAGCAGGCCGGGACAGGACTATGGCTACACCTTC. It is translated as CASRPGQDYGYTF.

In this sample, this clonotype turned up many times. The rearrangement joins TRBV6-1 to TRBJ1-4; TRBD1 matches at 9 bases. The V segment lost 6 bases and the J segment 8 bases; nucleotides outside the gene matches: 7. Germline V lookup: CDR1 MNHNS, CDR2 SASEGT. The CDR3 loop spans 14 amino acids. This CDR3 reads CASRRTGGEEKLFF. The CDR3 DNA is TGTGCCAGCAGGCGTACAGGGGGCGAAGAAAAACTGTTTTTT.

The rearrangement uses TRBV24-1 and TRBJ2-3, with 12 bases identical to TRBD2. The J segment lost 1 base and the V segment lost 9 bases, leaving 13 bases of the junction unmatched. Germline-derived CDR1 and CDR2 are KGHDR and SFDVKD. The CDR3 is 18 residues long. The CDR3 loop is CATELRLAGESGTDTQYF. The CDR3 region has the DNA TGTGCCACCGAGCTGCGACTAGCGGGAGAGAGTGGCACAGATACGCAGTATTTT.

This clonotype occurred many times. V is TRBV2 and J is TRBJ2-2; a weak D match, TRBD2 (7 bases). V lost 6 bases and J 8 bases, leaving 13 bases between the germline ends. Germline V gene lookup returns CDR1 SNHLY and CDR2 FYNNEI. CDR3 length: 13 amino acids. For the CDR3, the DNA is TGTGCCAGCAGCGGGGGGCGATCGGGGGAGCTGTTTTTT. Translation gives CASSGGRSGELFF. Drawing the rest from reference TRBV2 and TRBJ2-2, the complete variable domain is EPEVTQTPSHQVTQMGQEVILRCVPISNHLYFYWYRQILGQKVEFLVSFYNNEISEKSEIFDDQFSVERPDGSNFTLKIRSTKLEDSAMYFCASSGGRSGELFFGEGSRLTVL.

This clonotype was seen a handful of times. The CDR3 region has the DNA TGTGCCAGCAGCCCCCCGGCGGGTGCCGAGGAGACCCAGTACTTC. This gives the protein CASSPPAGAEETQYF. The chain combines TRBV5-4 with TRBJ2-5; maybe TRBD2 (5 bases). V was clipped by 4 bases and J by 5 bases, with 18 bases between them. This CDR3 contains 15 residues. Germline-derived CDR1 and CDR2 are SGHNT and YYREEE (reference sequence).